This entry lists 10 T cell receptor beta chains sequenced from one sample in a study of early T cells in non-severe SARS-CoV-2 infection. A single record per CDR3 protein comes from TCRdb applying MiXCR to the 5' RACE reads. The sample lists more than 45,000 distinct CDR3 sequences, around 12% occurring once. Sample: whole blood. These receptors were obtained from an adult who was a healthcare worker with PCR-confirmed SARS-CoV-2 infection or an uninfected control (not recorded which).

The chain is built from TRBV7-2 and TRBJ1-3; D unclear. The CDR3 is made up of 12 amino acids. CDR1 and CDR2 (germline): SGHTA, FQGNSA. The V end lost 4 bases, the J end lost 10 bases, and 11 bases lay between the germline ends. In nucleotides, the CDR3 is TGTGCCAGCAGCTCCCATCTAGGGACCATATATTTT. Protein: CASSSHLGTIYF.

CDR3 sequence (DNA): TGTGCCAGCAGCTTAGTTCTAACTGAAGCTTTCTTT. It is translated as CASSLVLTEAFF. The genes are TRBV7-2 and TRBJ1-1; no definite D call. CDR1 SGHTA and CDR2 FQGNSA come from the germline V gene. Between the trimmed V and J ends, which lost 1 base and 5 bases, there was a span of 5 bases. The CDR3 totals 12 residues.

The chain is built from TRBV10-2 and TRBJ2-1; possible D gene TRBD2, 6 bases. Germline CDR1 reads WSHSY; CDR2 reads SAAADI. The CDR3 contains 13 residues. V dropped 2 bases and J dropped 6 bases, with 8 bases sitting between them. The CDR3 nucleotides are TGCGCCAGCAGTGAGCAGGGAGGCAATGAGCAGTTCTTC. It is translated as CASSEQGGNEQFF.

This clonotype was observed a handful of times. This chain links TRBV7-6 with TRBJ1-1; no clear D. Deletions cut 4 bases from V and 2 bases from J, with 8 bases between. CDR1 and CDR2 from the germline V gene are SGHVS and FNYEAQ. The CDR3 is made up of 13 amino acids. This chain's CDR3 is CASSSDTNTEAFF. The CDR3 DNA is TGTGCCAGCAGCTCAGATACTAACACTGAAGCTTTCTTT.

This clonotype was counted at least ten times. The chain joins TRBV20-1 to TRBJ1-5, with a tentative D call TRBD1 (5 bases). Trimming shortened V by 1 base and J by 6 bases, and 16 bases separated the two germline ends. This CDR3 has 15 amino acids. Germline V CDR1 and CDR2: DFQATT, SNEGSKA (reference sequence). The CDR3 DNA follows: TGCAGTGCTAGAGTTCTGGGGGACCAGGTTCAGCCCCAGCATTTT. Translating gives CSARVLGDQVQPQHF.

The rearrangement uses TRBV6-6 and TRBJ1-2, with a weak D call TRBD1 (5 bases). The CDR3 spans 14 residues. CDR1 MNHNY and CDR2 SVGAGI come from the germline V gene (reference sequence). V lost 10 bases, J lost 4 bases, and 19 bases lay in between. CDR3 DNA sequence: TGTGCCACTTCACAACCGGGGCAGGGCTATGGCTACACCTTC. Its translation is CATSQPGQGYGYTF.

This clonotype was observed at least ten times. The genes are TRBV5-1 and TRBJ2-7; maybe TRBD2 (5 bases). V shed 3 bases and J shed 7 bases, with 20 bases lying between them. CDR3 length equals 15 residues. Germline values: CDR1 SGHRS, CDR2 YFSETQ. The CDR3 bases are TGCGCCAGCAGCTCTTTACAAACGGACGGCGGGGAGCAGTACTTC. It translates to CASSSLQTDGGEQYF.

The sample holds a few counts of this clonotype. The CDR3 spells CSALRTSGKETQYF. In nucleotides, the CDR3 is TGCAGTGCTCTCAGGACTAGCGGGAAAGAGACCCAGTACTTC. The chain is built from TRBV20-1 and TRBJ2-5; 12 bases agree with TRBD2. This CDR3 is 14 amino acids long. V was pared by 5 bases and J by 3 bases, with 4 bases of the junction left unmatched. Germline assignment: CDR1 DFQATT and CDR2 SNEGSKA (reference sequence).

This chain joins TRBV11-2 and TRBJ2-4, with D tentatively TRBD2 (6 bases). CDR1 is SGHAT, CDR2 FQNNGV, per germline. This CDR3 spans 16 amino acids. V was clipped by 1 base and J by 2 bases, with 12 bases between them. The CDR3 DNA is TGTGCCAGCAGCTTAGGTGGTGCGGGGACCAAAAACATTCAGTACTTC. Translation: CASSLGGAGTKNIQYF. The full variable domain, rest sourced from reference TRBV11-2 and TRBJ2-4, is EAGVAQSPRYKIIEKRQSVAFWCNPISGHATLYWYQQILGQGPKLLIQFQNNGVVDDSQLPKDRFSAERLKGVDSTLKIQPAKLEDSAVYLCASSLGGAGTKNIQYFGAGTRLSVL.

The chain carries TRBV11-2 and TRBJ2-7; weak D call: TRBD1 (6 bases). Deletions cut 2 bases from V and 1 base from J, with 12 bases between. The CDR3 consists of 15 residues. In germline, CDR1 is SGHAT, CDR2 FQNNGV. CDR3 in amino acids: CASSLQQGISYEQYF. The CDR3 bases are TGTGCCAGCAGCTTACAACAGGGAATATCCTACGAGCAGTACTTC. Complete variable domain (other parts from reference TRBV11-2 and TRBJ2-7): EAGVAQSPRYKIIEKRQSVAFWCNPISGHATLYWYQQILGQGPKLLIQFQNNGVVDDSQLPKDRFSAERLKGVDSTLKIQPAKLEDSAVYLCASSLQQGISYEQYFGPGTRLTVT.